The T cell receptor (beta chain) under discussion was sequenced for a study of cytomegalovirus exposure and HLA in healthy donors. Repertoires were generated with immunoSEQ multiplex PCR, while TCRdb's copy carries only in-frame clones and drops some. The table includes about 150,000 clones, about 86% detected once. Germline CDR1 is SQVTM and CDR2 is ANQGSEA. CDR3 length: 13 residues. Trimming took 6 bases from V and 8 from J; bases not matched to a gene: 12. The clonotype comes from a human donor in good health. The genes are TRBV29-1 and TRBJ1-2, with 7 nucleotides matching TRBD1. The sequenced material came from PBMCs. The CDR3 DNA reads TGCAGCGTAGGGAAAGACAGGGTTCGGGGCTACACCTTC. Its protein product is CSVGKDRVRGYTF.